Below, one T cell receptor (beta chain) is given with its context. This sample was taken from a study of blood T cell repertoires in COVID-19. On the study more broadly: Samples came from the United States, Italy and Spain, spanning acute and convalescent COVID-19. The analysed material was cDNA or gDNA that came from T cells, B-cell-depleted T cells, or PBMCs.

Germline lookup yields CDR1 MDHEN and CDR2 SYDVKM. V was pared by 7 bases and J by 0 bases, with 10 bases between. The CDR3 is made up of 13 amino acids. In the study's own analysis: Reference gene primer amplification in the assay estimated nucleated cell counts. The assay was immunoSEQ multiplex PCR, and TCRdb's table has in-frame clones only and misses some. V and J calls plus clone size are reproduced from that table; the DNA served to infer D and trimming. The repertoire holds some 300,000 clones, with around 89% as singletons. Sequencing was performed on peripheral blood. The genes are TRBV28 and TRBJ2-7; TRBD1 might be the D (5 bases). The TCR comes from a woman aged 30 to 39 who had recovered from COVID-19. In DNA form, the CDR3 reads TGTGCCAGCACCCCGACAGACTCCTACGAGCAGTACTTC. Protein sequence: CASTPTDSYEQYF.